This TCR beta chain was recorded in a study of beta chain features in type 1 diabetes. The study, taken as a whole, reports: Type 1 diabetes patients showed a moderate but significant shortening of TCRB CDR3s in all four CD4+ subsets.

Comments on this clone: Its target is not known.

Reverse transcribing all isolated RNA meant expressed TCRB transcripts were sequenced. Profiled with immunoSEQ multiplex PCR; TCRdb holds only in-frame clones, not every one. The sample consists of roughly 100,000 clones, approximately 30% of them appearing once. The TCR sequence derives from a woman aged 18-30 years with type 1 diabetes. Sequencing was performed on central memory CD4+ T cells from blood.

CDR3: CASSDQGATGRETQYF. DNA for the CDR3: TGTGCCAGCAGTGACCAGGGGGCTACAGGCAGGGAGACCCAGTACTTC. This chain joins TRBV25-1 and TRBJ2-5; TRBD1 agrees at 8 bases. V lost 3 bases to trimming and J lost 5 bases; unmatched junction nucleotides: 11. The CDR3 loop spans 16 amino acids. The germline V gene has CDR1 MGHDK and CDR2 SYGVNS.